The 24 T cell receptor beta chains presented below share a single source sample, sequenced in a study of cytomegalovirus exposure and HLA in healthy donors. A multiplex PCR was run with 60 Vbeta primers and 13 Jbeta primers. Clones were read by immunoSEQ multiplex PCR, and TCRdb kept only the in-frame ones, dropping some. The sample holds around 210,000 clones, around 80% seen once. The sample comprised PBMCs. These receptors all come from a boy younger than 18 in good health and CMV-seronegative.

This chain's CDR3 is CSGWTGGNEQYF. CDR3 sequence (DNA): TGCAGCGGTTGGACAGGGGGAAACGAGCAGTACTTC. This sequence joins TRBV29-1 and TRBJ2-7, with 10 bases identical to TRBD1. Germline loops: CDR1 SQVTM, CDR2 ANQGSEA. Trimming at V came to 7 bases and at J to 5 bases, leaving 5 bases not matched to a gene. The CDR3 sequence is 12 residues long.

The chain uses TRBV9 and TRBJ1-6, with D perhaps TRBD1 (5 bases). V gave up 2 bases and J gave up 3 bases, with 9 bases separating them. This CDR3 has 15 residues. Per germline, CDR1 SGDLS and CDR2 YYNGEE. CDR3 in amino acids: CASSVQGGYNSPLHF. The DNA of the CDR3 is TGTGCCAGCAGCGTCCAGGGAGGCTATAATTCACCCCTCCACTTT. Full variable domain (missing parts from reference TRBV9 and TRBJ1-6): DSGVTQTPKHLITATGQRVTLRCSPRSGDLSVYWYQQSLDQGLQFLIQYYNGEERAKGNILERFSAQQFPDLHSELNLSSLELGDSALYFCASSVQGGYNSPLHFGNGTRLTVT.

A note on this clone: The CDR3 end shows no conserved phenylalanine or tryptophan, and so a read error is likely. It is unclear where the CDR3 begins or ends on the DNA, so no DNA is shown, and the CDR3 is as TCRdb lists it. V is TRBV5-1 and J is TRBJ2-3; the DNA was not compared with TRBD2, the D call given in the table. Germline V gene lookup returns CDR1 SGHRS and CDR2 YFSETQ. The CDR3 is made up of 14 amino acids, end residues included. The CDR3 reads CASSLAGLAGGLFL.

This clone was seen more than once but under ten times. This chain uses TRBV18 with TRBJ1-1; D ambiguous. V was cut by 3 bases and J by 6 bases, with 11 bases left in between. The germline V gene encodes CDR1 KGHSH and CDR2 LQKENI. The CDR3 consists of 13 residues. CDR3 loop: CASSPRQEAEAFF. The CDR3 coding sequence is TGTGCCAGCTCACCTCGGCAGGAGGCTGAAGCTTTCTTT.

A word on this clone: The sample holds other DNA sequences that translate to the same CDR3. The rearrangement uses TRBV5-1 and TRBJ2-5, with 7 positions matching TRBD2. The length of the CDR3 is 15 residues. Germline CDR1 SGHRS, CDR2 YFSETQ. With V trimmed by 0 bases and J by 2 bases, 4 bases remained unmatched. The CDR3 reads CASSLGLAGQETQYF. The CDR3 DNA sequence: TGCGCCAGCAGCTTGGGACTAGCAGGACAAGAGACCCAGTACTTC. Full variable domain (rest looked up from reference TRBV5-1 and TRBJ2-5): KAGVTQTPRYLIKTRGQQVTLSCSPISGHRSVSWYQQTPGQGLQFLFEYFSETQRNKGNFPGRFSGRQFSNSRSEMNVSTLELGDSALYLCASSLGLAGQETQYFGPGTRLLVL.

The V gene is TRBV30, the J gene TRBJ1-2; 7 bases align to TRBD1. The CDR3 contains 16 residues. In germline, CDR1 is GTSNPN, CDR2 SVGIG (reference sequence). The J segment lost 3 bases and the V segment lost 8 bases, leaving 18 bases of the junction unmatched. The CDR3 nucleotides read TGTGCCCGATACGATAGGGCTGGACAGGCCGACTATGGCTACACCTTC. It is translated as CARYDRAGQADYGYTF. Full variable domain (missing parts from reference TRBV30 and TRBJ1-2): SQTIHQWPATLVQPVGSPLSLECTVEGTSNPNLYWYRQAAGRGLQLLFYSVGIGQISSEVPQNLSASRPQDRQFILSSKKLLLSDSGFYLCARYDRAGQADYGYTFGSGTRLTVV.

As DNA, the CDR3 is TGTGCCACCAGCAGTGGACTCGGGGAGACCCAGTACTTC. Its protein is CATSSGLGETQYF. This chain connects TRBV15 to TRBJ2-5, with D possibly TRBD2 on 5 matching bases. V lost 3 bases and J lost 5, with 10 bases in between. CDR1 and CDR2 (germline): LNHNV, YYDKDF (reference sequence). This CDR3 spans 13 amino acids.

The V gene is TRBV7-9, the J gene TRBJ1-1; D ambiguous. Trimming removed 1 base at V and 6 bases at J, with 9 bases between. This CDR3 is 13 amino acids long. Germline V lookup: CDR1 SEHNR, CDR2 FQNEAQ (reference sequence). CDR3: CASSLDRVSEAFF. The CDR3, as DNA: TGTGCCAGCAGCTTAGACAGAGTATCTGAAGCTTTCTTT. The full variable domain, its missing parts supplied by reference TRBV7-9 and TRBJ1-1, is DTGVSQNPRHKITKRGQNVTFRCDPISEHNRLYWYRQTLGQGPEFLTYFQNEAQLEKSRLLSDRFSAERPKGSFSTLEIQRTEQGDSAMYLCASSLDRVSEAFFGQGTRLTVV.

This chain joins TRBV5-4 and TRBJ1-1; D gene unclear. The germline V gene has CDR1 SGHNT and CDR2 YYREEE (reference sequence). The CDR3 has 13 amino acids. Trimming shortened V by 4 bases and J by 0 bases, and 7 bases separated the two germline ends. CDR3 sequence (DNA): TGTGCCAGCAGCACTTTAATGAACACTGAAGCTTTCTTT. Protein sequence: CASSTLMNTEAFF.

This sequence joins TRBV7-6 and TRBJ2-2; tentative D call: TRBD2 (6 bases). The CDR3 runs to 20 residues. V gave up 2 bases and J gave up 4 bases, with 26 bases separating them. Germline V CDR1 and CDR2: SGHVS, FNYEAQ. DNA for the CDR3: TGTGCCAGCAGCTTATTCCCCGGAGCTACTAACGTGGGAGGCACCGGGGAGCTGTTTTTT. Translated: CASSLFPGATNVGGTGELFF.

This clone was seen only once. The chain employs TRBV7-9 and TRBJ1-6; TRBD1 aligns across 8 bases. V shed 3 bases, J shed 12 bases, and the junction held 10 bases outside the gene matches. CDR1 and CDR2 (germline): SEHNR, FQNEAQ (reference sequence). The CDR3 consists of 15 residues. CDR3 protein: CASSFGQGVGRPLHF. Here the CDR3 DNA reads TGTGCCAGCAGCTTCGGACAGGGCGTGGGGAGACCCCTCCACTTT. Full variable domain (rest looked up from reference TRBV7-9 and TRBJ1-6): DTGVSQNPRHKITKRGQNVTFRCDPISEHNRLYWYRQTLGQGPEFLTYFQNEAQLEKSRLLSDRFSAERPKGSFSTLEIQRTEQGDSAMYLCASSFGQGVGRPLHFGNGTRLTVT.

The CDR3 spells CASKSSGRGSTDTQYF. The DNA of the CDR3 is TGTGCCAGCAAAAGTAGCGGGAGGGGATCCACAGATACGCAGTATTTT. The V gene is TRBV9, the J gene TRBJ2-3, with 11 bases identical to TRBD2. The V and J ends lost 6 bases and 2 bases, in that order; junction bases with no gene match: 8. The V gene's germline CDR1 is SGDLS and CDR2 YYNGEE. This CDR3 spans 16 amino acids.

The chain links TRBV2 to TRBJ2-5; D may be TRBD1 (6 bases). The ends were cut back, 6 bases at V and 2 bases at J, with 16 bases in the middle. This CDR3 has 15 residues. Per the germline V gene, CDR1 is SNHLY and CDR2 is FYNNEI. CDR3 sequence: CASSAFQQGQETQYF. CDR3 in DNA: TGTGCCAGCAGCGCATTCCAACAGGGACAAGAGACCCAGTACTTC.

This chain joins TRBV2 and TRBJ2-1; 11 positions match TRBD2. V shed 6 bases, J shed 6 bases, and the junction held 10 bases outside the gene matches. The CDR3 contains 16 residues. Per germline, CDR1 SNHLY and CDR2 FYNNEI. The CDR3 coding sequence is TGTGCCAGCAGCCGGCAACTAGCGGGGGTAGGCAATGAGCAGTTCTTC. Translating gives CASSRQLAGVGNEQFF.

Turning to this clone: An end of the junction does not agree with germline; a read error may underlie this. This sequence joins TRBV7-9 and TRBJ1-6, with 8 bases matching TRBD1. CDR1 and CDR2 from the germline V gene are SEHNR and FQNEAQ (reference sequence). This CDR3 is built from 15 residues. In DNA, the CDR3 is TGTTCCAGCAGCTTCGGACAGGGCGTGGGGAGACCCCTCCACTTT. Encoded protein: CSSSFGQGVGRPLHF. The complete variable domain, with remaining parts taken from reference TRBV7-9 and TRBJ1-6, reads DTGVSQNPRHKITKRGQNVTFRCDPISEHNRLYWYRQTLGQGPEFLTYFQNEAQLEKSRLLSDRFSAERPKGSFSTLEIQRTEQGDSAMYLCSSSFGQGVGRPLHFGNGTRLTVT.

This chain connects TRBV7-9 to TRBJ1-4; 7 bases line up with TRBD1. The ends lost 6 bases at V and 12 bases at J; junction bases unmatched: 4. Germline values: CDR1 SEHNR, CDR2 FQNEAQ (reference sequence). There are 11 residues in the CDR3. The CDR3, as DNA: TGTGCCAGCAGGGGACAGTGTGAACTGTTTTTT. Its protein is CASRGQCELFF.

The CDR3 bases are TGTGCCATCTTGGGCAATGGTGCGCAGTACTTC. Translating gives CAILGNGAQYF. The rearrangement uses TRBV10-3 and TRBJ2-7; no clear D. CDR3 size: 11 residues. The germline V and J ends were trimmed by 8 bases and 9 bases, with 14 bases remaining between them. From germline, CDR1 is ENHRY and CDR2 SYGVKD.

DNA for the CDR3: TGTGCCAGCAGTGGGAGGGCAGCCACAGATACGCAGTATTTT. It codes for CASSGRAATDTQYF. The chain recombines TRBV6-5 with TRBJ2-3; 7 nucleotides align to TRBD2. This CDR3 has 14 residues. CDR1 is MNHEY and CDR2 is SVGAGI in the germline V gene. The ends lost 5 bases at V and 2 bases at J; junction bases unmatched: 4.

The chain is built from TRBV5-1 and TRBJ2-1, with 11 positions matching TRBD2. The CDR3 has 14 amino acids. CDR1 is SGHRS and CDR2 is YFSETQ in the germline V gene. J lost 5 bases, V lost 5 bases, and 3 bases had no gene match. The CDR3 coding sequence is TGCGCCAGCAGGACTAGCGGGGTCCACAATGAGCAGTTCTTC. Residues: CASRTSGVHNEQFF.

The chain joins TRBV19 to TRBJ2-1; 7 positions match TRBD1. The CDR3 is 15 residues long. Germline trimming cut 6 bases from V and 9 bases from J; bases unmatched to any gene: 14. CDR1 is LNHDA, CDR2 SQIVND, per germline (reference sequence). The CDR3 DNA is TGTGCCAGTAGGCATACAGGGGAGCCGGGGTTTGAGCAGTTCTTC. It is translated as CASRHTGEPGFEQFF.

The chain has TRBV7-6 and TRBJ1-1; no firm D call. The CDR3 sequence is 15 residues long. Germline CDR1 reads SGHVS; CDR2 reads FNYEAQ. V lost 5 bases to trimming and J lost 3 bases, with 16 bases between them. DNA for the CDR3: TGTGCCAGCAGCCCTAGACTGCAACCCTACACTGAAGCTTTCTTT. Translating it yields CASSPRLQPYTEAFF.

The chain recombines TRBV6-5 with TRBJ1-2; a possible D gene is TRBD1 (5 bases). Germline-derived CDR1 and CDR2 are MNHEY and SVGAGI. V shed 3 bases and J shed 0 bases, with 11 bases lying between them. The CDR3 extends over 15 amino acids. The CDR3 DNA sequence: TGTGCCAGCAGTTATGGGGCTCATTCTAACTATGGCTACACCTTC. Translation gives CASSYGAHSNYGYTF.

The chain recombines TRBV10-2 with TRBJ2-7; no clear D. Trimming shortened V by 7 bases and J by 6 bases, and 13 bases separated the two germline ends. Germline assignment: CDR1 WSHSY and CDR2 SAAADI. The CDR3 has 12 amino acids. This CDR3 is CASTADESEQYF. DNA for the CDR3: TGCGCCAGCACCGCTGATGAGTCCGAGCAGTACTTC.

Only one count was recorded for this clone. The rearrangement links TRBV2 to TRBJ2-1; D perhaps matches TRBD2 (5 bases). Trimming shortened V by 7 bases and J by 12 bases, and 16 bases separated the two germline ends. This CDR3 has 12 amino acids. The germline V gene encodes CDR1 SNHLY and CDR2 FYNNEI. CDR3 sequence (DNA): TGTGCCAGCAAAAGGACTTCCTATGGGCAGTTCTTC. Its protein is CASKRTSYGQFF.